This record covers a single TCR beta chain. This entry is derived from a study of T cell responses to AZD1222 COVID-19 vaccine. The length of the CDR3 is 19 residues. J lost 0 bases, V lost 3 bases, and 14 bases had no gene match. In germline, CDR1 is LNHDA, CDR2 SQIVND (reference sequence). TCRdb's copy holds only in-frame clones and misses some; the assay was immunoSEQ multiplex PCR. The sample records more than 150,000 clones, approximately 94% being singletons. The input for sequencing was peripheral blood, taken 28 days after the second AZD1222 dose. The TCR was taken from an adult who received the AZD1222 COVID-19 vaccine. This sequence joins TRBV19 and TRBJ1-5, with TRBD1 matching over 7 bases. CDR3 region: CASSIGWTGIPYSNQPQHF. The CDR3 bases are TGTGCCAGTAGTATTGGGTGGACAGGTATCCCTTATAGCAATCAGCCCCAGCATTTT.